Below, one T cell receptor beta chain is given with its context. Authors' data handling: Estimated nucleated cell counts came from reference gene primer amplification. The protocol was immunoSEQ multiplex PCR, while the TCRdb copy is restricted to in-frame clones and leaves out a portion. D and trimming were read from the DNA, whereas the V and J calls and clone size are those reported in that table. The sample contains roughly 11,000 clones, approximately 85% of which appear only once. This specimen comes from a study of blood T cell repertoires in COVID-19. Turning to the study itself: Specimens from acute and convalescent COVID-19 originated in the United States, Italy and Spain. T cells, B-cell-depleted T cells, or PBMCs provided the cDNA or gDNA that served as material.

Germline V gene lookup returns CDR1 LNHDA and CDR2 SQIVND (reference sequence). Germline trimming cut 6 bases from V and 4 bases from J; bases unmatched to any gene: 13. CDR3 length: 16 residues. The sequenced sample consisted of peripheral blood. The TCR sequence derives from a human donor in a cohort sampled during active COVID-19. This sequence joins TRBV19 and TRBJ2-7; 9 bases align to TRBD1. For the CDR3, the DNA is TGTGCCAGTAGCTTCAGCCGGGACAGGGTTATGTACGAGCAGTACTTC. It codes for CASSFSRDRVMYEQYF. The whole variable domain, filled in from reference TRBV19 and TRBJ2-7, reads DGGITQSPKYLFRKEGQNVTLSCEQNLNHDAMYWYRQDPGQGLRLIYYSQIVNDFQKGDIAEGYSVSREKKESFPLTVTSAQKNPTAFYLCASSFSRDRVMYEQYFGPGTRLTVT.